These 3 T cell receptor beta chains originate from one sample sequenced in a study of CD8+CD57+ T cells in acquired aplastic anemia. An expansion of CD8+CD57+ cells by flow cytometry had been shown in patients chosen for sequencing. Genomic DNA provided the template from which TCR beta VDJ and CDR3 profiles were obtained. MiXCR, run by TCRdb on the reads, gives a single entry per CDR3 protein. The sample lists 150,000 to 200,000 distinct CDR3 sequences; roughly 45% were seen once. What was sequenced was sorted CD4+, CD8+, or CD8+CD57+ T cells (not recorded which) from PBMCs. All receptors come from a human donor with aplastic anemia.

In its sample, this clonotype was seen many times. The J gene is TRBJ1-6, the V gene TRBV3-1; D gene uncertain. Trimming pared 0 bases from V and 10 bases from J, leaving 4 bases between. CDR1 is LGHDT, CDR2 YNNKEL, per germline (reference sequence). This CDR3 has 12 residues. The CDR3 DNA reads TGTGCCAGCAGCCAAGAAGGATCACCCCTCCACTTT. Translated: CASSQEGSPLHF.

The chain combines TRBV20-1 with TRBJ2-1; D possibly uses TRBD1 or TRBD2 (7 bases each). Germline CDR1 and CDR2: DFQATT and SNEGSKA (reference sequence). V lost 5 bases and J lost 3, with 26 bases in between. This CDR3 is 18 amino acids long. CDR3 bases: TGCAGTGCTGCCAACAGGGGACGGCGGGCTAGCGGCTACAATGAGCAGTTCTTC. This translates into CSAANRGRRASGYNEQFF.

This clonotype has at least ten counts. The chain recombines TRBV12-3 or TRBV12-4 with TRBJ2-5, with D uncertain. Deletions cut 6 bases from V and 1 base from J, with 9 bases between. This CDR3 is built from 13 residues. The DNA for the CDR3 is TGTGCCAGCAGACTAACAACCCAAGAGACCCAGTACTTC. This encodes CASRLTTQETQYF.